The text below deals with one TCR beta chain. Its antigen is undetermined. V gave up 9 bases and J gave up 2 bases, with 14 bases separating them. CDR1 and CDR2 (germline): LNHDA, SQIVND (reference sequence). This CDR3 comprises 13 residues. This entry is derived from a study of OX40 agonist ivuxolimab in advanced cancers. About the study: Antecedent anti-PD-1, anti-PD-L1 or anti-CTLA-4 therapy was permissible, with around 40% having received some.

Sequencing used immunoSEQ multiplex PCR; TCRdb keeps in-frame clones, though not all of them. The sample lists 90,000 to 100,000 clones, about 90% occurring once. Study-wide findings and caveats: Expanded peripheral T-cell antigen specificity went undetermined. Clonal expansion among partial responders at 0.1-3.0 mg/kg ranked near the lowest.

This chain links TRBV19 with TRBJ2-7; D is uncertain. The TCR was taken from an adult with an advanced solid tumor such as melanoma, head and neck, liver or kidney cancer. Material: CD4+ or CD8+ T cells sorted from blood, obtained in a trial of the OX40 agonist ivuxolimab. CDR3 sequence reads: CASSNPGPYEQYF. The CDR3 nucleotides read TGTGCCAGCTCCAACCCAGGCCCCTACGAGCAGTACTTC.